The 18 T cell receptor beta chains below were found in one sample sequenced in a study of blood T cells in healthy people across ages. The use of a sample-barcoded 5' primer and a J-beta primer mix characterized a second PCR of about 7 to 12 cycles. Using its own MiXCR run on the 5' RACE reads, TCRdb lists one record per CDR3 protein. The sample consists of nearly 1 million distinct CDR3 sequences, roughly 50% of them appearing once. The specimen was blood. These receptors were obtained from a woman aged 55-75 years in good health.

This clonotype has a handful of counts. The J gene is TRBJ2-6, the V gene TRBV12-3 or TRBV12-4; no clear D. V shed 7 bases and J shed 0 bases, with 13 bases lying between them. The CDR3 loop spans 16 amino acids. CDR3 protein: CASTFGRSSGANVLTF. The DNA for the CDR3 is TGTGCCAGCACGTTCGGACGGTCCTCTGGGGCCAACGTCCTGACTTTC.

V and J are TRBV2 and TRBJ2-5; 10 nucleotides align to TRBD2. V dropped 8 bases and J dropped 6; count of bases not matched to a gene: 6. The CDR3 consists of 13 residues. Germline V lookup: CDR1 SNHLY, CDR2 FYNNEI. The CDR3 spells CASGASGRQTQYF. The CDR3 DNA reads TGTGCCAGCGGTGCTAGCGGGAGACAGACCCAGTACTTC.

The J gene is TRBJ1-2, the V gene TRBV4-2; D not resolved. CDR3 length: 14 amino acids. The germline V gene has CDR1 LGHNA and CDR2 YNFKEQ. The V gene lost 1 base and the J gene lost 4 bases, with 10 bases spanning the gap. CDR3 sequence reads: CASSQAMRLYGYTF. Here the CDR3 DNA reads TGTGCCAGCAGCCAAGCCATGCGACTCTATGGCTACACCTTC.

J is TRBJ2-5 and V is TRBV29-1; D unclear. This CDR3 is 13 amino acids long. The V gene's germline CDR1 is SQVTM and CDR2 ANQGSEA. V was cut by 0 bases and J by 5 bases, with 10 bases left in between. The CDR3 sequence: CSVEDQPAETQYF. In DNA form, the CDR3 reads TGCAGCGTTGAAGATCAACCGGCGGAGACCCAGTACTTC.

Details on this clonotype: A junction boundary mismatches the germline segment, possibly from a read error. The V call is TRBV10-3, the J call TRBJ2-5; 9 nucleotides align to TRBD1. The end of the DNA is better explained by TRBJ2-7, so the J call may be wrong. The CDR3 has 16 residues. Germline V gene lookup returns CDR1 ENHRY and CDR2 SYGVKD. CDR3 in amino acids: CAIGEERGDRDDEQYF. CDR3 nucleotides: TGTGCCATCGGTGAGGAGAGAGGGGACAGGGATGACGAGCAGTACTTC.

The chain joins TRBV20-1 to TRBJ2-7; D may be TRBD2 (5 bases). Germline CDR1 reads DFQATT; CDR2 reads SNEGSKA (reference sequence). This CDR3 contains 13 residues. Trimming left V 0 bases short and J 7 bases short, with 13 bases between. The CDR3 region has the DNA TGCAGTGCTAGAGATAAGCGGTTGGGAGAGCAGTACTTC. Its translation is CSARDKRLGEQYF.

The table lists this clonotype with a count of one. V is TRBV20-1 and J is TRBJ2-5, with 11 bases lining up with TRBD2. CDR3 length: 16 amino acids. Losses at the gene ends were 7 bases for V and 1 base for J; bases not matched to a gene: 11. The germline V gene encodes CDR1 DFQATT and CDR2 SNEGSKA (reference sequence). The DNA of the CDR3 is TGCAGTGTTGCTCCGGGACTAGCGGCGACCCAAGAGACCCAGTACTTC. Translating it yields CSVAPGLAATQETQYF.

The chain carries TRBV7-9 and TRBJ1-6; unclear D gene. Trimming removed 3 bases from V and 9 bases from J, with 3 bases in between. This CDR3 region has 11 residues. Looked up from germline, CDR1 is SEHNR and CDR2 is FQNEAQ (reference sequence). The CDR3 region is CASSFGSPLHF. The CDR3 DNA reads as TGTGCCAGCAGCTTCGGTTCACCCCTCCACTTT.

V gene TRBV2 combines with J gene TRBJ2-7; possible D gene TRBD1, 5 bases. CDR3 size: 12 residues. Germline values: CDR1 SNHLY, CDR2 FYNNEI. Trimming cost V 7 bases and J 2 bases, with 9 bases left between them. CDR3 sequence (DNA): TGTGCCAGCATGGGGCACCCCTACGAGCAGTACTTC. This translates into CASMGHPYEQYF.

This clonotype was detected a few times. The rearrangement joins TRBV12-3 or TRBV12-4 to TRBJ1-4; TRBD1 agrees at 8 bases. The junction had 9 bases not matched to a gene; V was cut back by 4 bases and J by 5 bases. The CDR3 has 16 amino acids. As DNA, the CDR3 is TGTGCCAGCAGTTCGGGGACAGGTCTACGGAATGAAAAACTGTTTTTT. Its protein product is CASSSGTGLRNEKLFF.

The chain uses TRBV24-1 and TRBJ2-1; D unclear. CDR1 is KGHDR, CDR2 SFDVKD, per germline. CDR3 length equals 12 residues. Trimming removed 4 bases from V and 8 bases from J, with 8 bases in between. The CDR3 region is CATSDSLYEQFF. The CDR3 DNA reads TGTGCCACCAGTGACAGTCTCTATGAGCAGTTCTTC.

The chain employs TRBV27 and TRBJ2-5; 14 nucleotides align to TRBD2. From germline, CDR1 is MNHEY and CDR2 SMNVEV (reference sequence). This CDR3 comprises 15 residues. The V segment lost 6 bases and the J segment 3 bases; nucleotides outside the gene matches: 3. The CDR3: CASRGLAGAKETQYF. CDR3 bases: TGTGCCAGCAGGGGACTAGCGGGAGCTAAAGAGACCCAGTACTTC.

This chain connects TRBV28 to TRBJ2-2; D may match TRBD1 or TRBD2 (5 bases each). Germline V CDR1 and CDR2: MDHEN, SYDVKM. Trimming stripped 6 bases from V and 3 bases from J, with 14 bases between. This CDR3 is built from 15 residues. The DNA for the CDR3 is TGTGCCAGCAGAAACGGGGCCGTGGACACCGGGGAGCTGTTTTTT. Translated, it gives CASRNGAVDTGELFF.

This chain uses TRBV15 with TRBJ2-7; 11 bases align to TRBD2. Germline V gives CDR1 LNHNV, CDR2 YYDKDF (reference sequence). The CDR3 consists of 16 residues. Trimming removed 0 bases from V and 0 bases from J; junction bases left unmatched: 1. CDR3 nucleotides: TGTGCCACCAGCAGAGACGGGACTAGCGGCTCCTACGAGCAGTACTTC. Residues: CATSRDGTSGSYEQYF.

In its sample, this clonotype was seen a few times. CDR3 loop: CASSLVNGIYEQYF. The CDR3, as DNA: TGTGCCAGCAGCCTGGTCAACGGCATCTACGAGCAGTACTTC. The rearrangement uses TRBV3-1 and TRBJ2-7; the D is unclear. Germline V lookup: CDR1 LGHDT, CDR2 YNNKEL (reference sequence). The CDR3 spans 14 residues. V was trimmed by 4 bases and J by 3 bases, leaving 13 bases between them.

The chain couples TRBV6-2 or TRBV6-3 to TRBJ2-1; tentative D call: TRBD2 (5 bases). The J call may be in error: the DNA end matches TRBJ2-7 better. CDR3 size: 14 residues. CDR1 and CDR2 (germline): MNHEY, SVGEGT. CDR3 DNA: TGTGCCAGCAGAGACACTAGTGATTACAATGAGCAGTACTTC. It specifies CASRDTSDYNEQYF.

In this sample, this clonotype turned up many times. The gene calls are TRBV11-2 and TRBJ1-4; D ambiguous. The CDR3 sequence is 15 residues long. CDR1 is SGHAT, CDR2 FQNNGV, per germline. Trimming shortened V by 5 bases and J by 3 bases, and 13 bases separated the two germline ends. CDR3 DNA: TGTGCCAGCAGCGCGGAGATCGGGGCTAATGAAAAACTGTTTTTT. Encoded protein: CASSAEIGANEKLFF.

This sequence joins TRBV30 and TRBJ2-5; D is perhaps TRBD1 or TRBD2 (5 bases each). The end of the DNA is better explained by TRBJ2-7, so the J call may be wrong. The CDR3 length is 13 residues. Germline CDR1 GTSNPN, CDR2 SVGIG (reference sequence). The CDR3 region is CAWSRGVISEQYF. The CDR3 DNA follows: TGTGCCTGGAGTAGGGGAGTGATCTCCGAGCAGTACTTC.